The 8 T cell receptor beta chains presented below share a single source sample, sequenced in a study of siplizumab effects on memory and regulatory T cells. Assay: immunoSEQ multiplex PCR; the TCRdb copy retains only in-frame clones and omits some. The sample has fewer than 110,000 clones, around 90% seen once. Sequenced: non-Treg CD4+ T cells sorted from blood. The source is a human donor in good health.

The chain carries TRBV30 and TRBJ1-1; D ambiguous. Germline V gives CDR1 GTSNPN, CDR2 SVGIG (reference sequence). The CDR3 has 14 amino acids. V lost 0 bases, J lost 3 bases, and 11 bases lay in between. CDR3 sequence reads: CAWSVRVMDTEAFF. CDR3 DNA: TGTGCCTGGAGTGTAAGGGTTATGGACACTGAAGCTTTCTTT. The variable domain in full, completed from reference TRBV30 and TRBJ1-1, reads SQTIHQWPATLVQPVGSPLSLECTVEGTSNPNLYWYRQAAGRGLQLLFYSVGIGQISSEVPQNLSASRPQDRQFILSSKKLLLSDSGFYLCAWSVRVMDTEAFFGQGTRLTVV.

V gene TRBV6-5 combines with J gene TRBJ2-7; TRBD2 is a possible D gene (7 bases). The germline gives CDR1 MNHEY, CDR2 SVGAGI. V lost 2 bases, J lost 9 bases, and 17 bases lay in between. CDR3 length: 14 amino acids. In nucleotides, the CDR3 is TGTGCCAGCAGTTACAGAGGGGGGGGGAGGGGGCAGTACTTC. As protein: CASSYRGGGRGQYF.

The chain is built from TRBV10-1 and TRBJ1-1, with D unresolved. Trimming took 2 bases from V and 5 from J, leaving 15 bases between them. The CDR3 has 15 amino acids. Per the germline V gene, CDR1 is WNHNN and CDR2 is SYGVQD (reference sequence). This CDR3 is CASSEGIGRRTEAFF. The CDR3 coding sequence is TGCGCCAGCAGTGAGGGGATTGGGCGTCGGACTGAAGCTTTCTTT.

The rearrangement uses TRBV5-4 and TRBJ2-5; 10 bases match TRBD2. The length of the CDR3 is 17 residues. Germline V gives CDR1 SGHNT, CDR2 YYREEE (reference sequence). With 1 base clipped from V and 1 base from J, the junction kept 7 bases outside the gene matches. The CDR3: CASSLPTAGGRQETQYF. CDR3 nucleotides: TGTGCCAGCAGCTTGCCTACAGCGGGAGGGCGCCAAGAGACCCAGTACTTC.

The chain's CDR3 is CSVLTDRAHYEQYF. In DNA, the CDR3 is TGCAGCGTGCTCACCGACAGGGCCCACTACGAGCAGTACTTC. The chain recombines TRBV29-1 with TRBJ2-7, with 7 bases that match TRBD1. Germline CDR1 is SQVTM and CDR2 is ANQGSEA. The CDR3 has 14 amino acids. The junction had 11 bases not matched to a gene; V was cut back by 6 bases and J by 3 bases.

This clone appeared a single time. This chain uses TRBV2 with TRBJ2-1; D is possibly TRBD2 (5 bases). The CDR3 is 16 amino acids. The V gene's germline CDR1 is SNHLY and CDR2 FYNNEI. With 4 bases removed from V and 3 bases from J, the gap between germline ends came to 16 bases. The CDR3 region is CASSGAGPEVYNEQFF. The CDR3 region has the DNA TGTGCCAGCAGTGGCGCGGGCCCGGAGGTCTACAATGAGCAGTTCTTC.

The V gene is TRBV11-3, the J gene TRBJ2-5, with D possibly being TRBD2 (5 bases). CDR3 size: 15 residues. Trimming took 5 bases from V and 7 from J, leaving 20 bases between them. The germline V gene has CDR1 SGHNT and CDR2 YENEEA. The DNA of the CDR3 is TGTGCCAGCAGCCGGTCCTCGGAGCGGCCCTGGACCCAGTACTTC. Translation gives CASSRSSERPWTQYF.

The rearrangement joins TRBV5-1 to TRBJ2-7; TRBD2 matches at 8 bases. Trimming cost V 4 bases and J 5 bases; bases outside gene matches: 11. Germline-derived CDR1 and CDR2 are SGHRS and YFSETQ. CDR3 length: 15 residues. This CDR3 reads CASSPSGTSANEQYF. The CDR3 region has the DNA TGCGCCAGCAGCCCATCCGGGACTAGTGCGAACGAGCAGTACTTC.